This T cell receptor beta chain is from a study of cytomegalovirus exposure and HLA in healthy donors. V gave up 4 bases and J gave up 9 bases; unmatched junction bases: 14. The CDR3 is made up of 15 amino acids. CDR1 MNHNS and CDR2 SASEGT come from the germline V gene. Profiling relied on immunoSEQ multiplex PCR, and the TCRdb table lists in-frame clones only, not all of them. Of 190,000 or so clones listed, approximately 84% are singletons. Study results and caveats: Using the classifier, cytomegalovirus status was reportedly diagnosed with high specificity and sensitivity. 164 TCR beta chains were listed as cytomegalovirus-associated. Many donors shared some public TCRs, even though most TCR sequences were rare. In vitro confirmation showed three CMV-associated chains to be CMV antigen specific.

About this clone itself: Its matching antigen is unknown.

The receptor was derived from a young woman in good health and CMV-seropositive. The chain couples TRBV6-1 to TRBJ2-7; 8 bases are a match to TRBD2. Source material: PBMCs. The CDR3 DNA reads TGTGCCAGCAGTGTGGATAGCGGGGTCCTAGCGGGGCAGTACTTC. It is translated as CASSVDSGVLAGQYF.